The following is a TCR beta chain sequence with its context. The source of the sample is a study of blood T cell repertoires in COVID-19. The germline V gene encodes CDR1 SNHLY and CDR2 FYNNEI. The CDR3 covers 14 residues. V lost 6 bases to trimming and J lost 2 bases, with 8 bases between them. This table comes from immunoSEQ multiplex PCR, and its TCRdb copy is limited to in-frame clones, with some not included. In the table there are 45,000 to 50,000 clones, around 80% of which are singletons. This chain uses TRBV2 with TRBJ2-6, with D possibly being TRBD2 (6 bases). The sample comprised peripheral blood. This receptor was obtained from a man older than 75 in a cohort sampled during active COVID-19. CDR3 in amino acids: CASRREAGANVLTF. The CDR3 DNA reads as TGTGCCAGCAGGAGGGAGGCTGGGGCCAACGTCCTGACTTTC.